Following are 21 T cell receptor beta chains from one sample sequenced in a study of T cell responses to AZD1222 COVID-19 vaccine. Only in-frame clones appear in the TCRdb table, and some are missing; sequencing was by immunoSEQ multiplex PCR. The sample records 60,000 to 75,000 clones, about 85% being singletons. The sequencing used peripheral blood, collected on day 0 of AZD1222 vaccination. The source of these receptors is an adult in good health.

The CDR3 is CASSEGTSGFNEQFF. CDR3 nucleotides: TGCGCCAGCAGCGAGGGGACTAGCGGATTCAATGAGCAGTTCTTC. The chain links TRBV5-1 to TRBJ2-1; 11 positions match TRBD2. The CDR3 covers 15 residues. With 4 bases clipped from V and 6 bases from J, the junction kept 6 bases outside the gene matches. Germline V gene data show CDR1 as SGHRS and CDR2 as YFSETQ.

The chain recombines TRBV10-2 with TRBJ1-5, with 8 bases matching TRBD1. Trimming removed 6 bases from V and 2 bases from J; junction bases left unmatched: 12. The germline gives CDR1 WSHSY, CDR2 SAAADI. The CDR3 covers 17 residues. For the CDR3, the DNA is TGCGCCAGCAGCGGCCAGGCAGGGGGCGCAGGCAATCAGCCCCAGCATTTT. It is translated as CASSGQAGGAGNQPQHF.

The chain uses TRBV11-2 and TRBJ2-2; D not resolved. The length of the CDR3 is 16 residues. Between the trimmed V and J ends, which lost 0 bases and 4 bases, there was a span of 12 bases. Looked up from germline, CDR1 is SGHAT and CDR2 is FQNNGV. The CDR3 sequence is CASSLEFRWSTGELFF. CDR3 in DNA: TGTGCCAGCAGCTTAGAGTTCAGGTGGTCCACCGGGGAGCTGTTTTTT.

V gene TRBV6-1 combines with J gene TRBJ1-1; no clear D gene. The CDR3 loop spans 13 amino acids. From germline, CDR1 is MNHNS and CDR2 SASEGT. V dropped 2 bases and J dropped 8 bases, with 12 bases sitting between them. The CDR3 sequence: CASSETVRGEAFF. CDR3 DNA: TGTGCCAGCAGTGAAACGGTACGTGGGGAAGCTTTCTTT.

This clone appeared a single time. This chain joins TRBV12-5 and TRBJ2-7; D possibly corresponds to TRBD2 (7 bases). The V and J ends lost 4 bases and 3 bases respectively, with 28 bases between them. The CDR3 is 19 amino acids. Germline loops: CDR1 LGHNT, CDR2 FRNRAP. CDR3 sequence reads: CASGWDLGGAGSFSYEQYF. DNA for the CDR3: TGTGCTAGTGGTTGGGACCTGGGGGGGGCGGGTAGCTTCAGCTACGAGCAGTACTTC.

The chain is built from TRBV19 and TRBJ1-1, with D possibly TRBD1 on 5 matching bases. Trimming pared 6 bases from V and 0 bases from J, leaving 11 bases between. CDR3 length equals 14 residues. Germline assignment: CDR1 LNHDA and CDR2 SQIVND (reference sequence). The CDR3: CASSSDNLNTEAFF. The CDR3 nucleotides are TGTGCCAGTAGCTCGGACAATTTGAACACTGAAGCTTTCTTT. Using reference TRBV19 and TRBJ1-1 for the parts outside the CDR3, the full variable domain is DGGITQSPKYLFRKEGQNVTLSCEQNLNHDAMYWYRQDPGQGLRLIYYSQIVNDFQKGDIAEGYSVSREKKESFPLTVTSAQKNPTAFYLCASSSDNLNTEAFFGQGTRLTVV.

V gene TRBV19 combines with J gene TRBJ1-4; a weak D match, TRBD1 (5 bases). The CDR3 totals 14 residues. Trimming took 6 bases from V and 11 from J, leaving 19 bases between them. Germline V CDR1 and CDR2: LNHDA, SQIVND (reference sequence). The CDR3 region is CASSTGDGHVKLFF. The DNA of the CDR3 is TGTGCCAGTAGCACCGGGGACGGCCATGTGAAACTGTTTTTT.

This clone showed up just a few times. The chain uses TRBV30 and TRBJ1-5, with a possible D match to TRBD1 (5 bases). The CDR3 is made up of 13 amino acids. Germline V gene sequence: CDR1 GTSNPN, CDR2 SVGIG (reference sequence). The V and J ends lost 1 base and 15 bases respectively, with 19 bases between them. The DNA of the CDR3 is TGTGCCTGGAGTGAAAACCTAACGGGACTCCGGCATTTT. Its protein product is CAWSENLTGLRHF.

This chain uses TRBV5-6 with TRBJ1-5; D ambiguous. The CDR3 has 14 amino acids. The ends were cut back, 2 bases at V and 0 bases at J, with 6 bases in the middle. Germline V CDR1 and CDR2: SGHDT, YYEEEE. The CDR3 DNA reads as TGTGCCAGCAGCTTTTCCAATAGCAATCAGCCCCAGCATTTT. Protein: CASSFSNSNQPQHF.

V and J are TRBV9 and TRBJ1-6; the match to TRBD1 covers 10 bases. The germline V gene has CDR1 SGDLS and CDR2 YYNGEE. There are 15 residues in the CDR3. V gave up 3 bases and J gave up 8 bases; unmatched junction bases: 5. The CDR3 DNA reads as TGTGCCAGCAGCGCATTAGGACAGGGGGATTCACCCCTCCACTTT. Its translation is CASSALGQGDSPLHF. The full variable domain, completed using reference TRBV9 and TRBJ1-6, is DSGVTQTPKHLITATGQRVTLRCSPRSGDLSVYWYQQSLDQGLQFLIQYYNGEERAKGNILERFSAQQFPDLHSELNLSSLELGDSALYFCASSALGQGDSPLHFGNGTRLTVT.

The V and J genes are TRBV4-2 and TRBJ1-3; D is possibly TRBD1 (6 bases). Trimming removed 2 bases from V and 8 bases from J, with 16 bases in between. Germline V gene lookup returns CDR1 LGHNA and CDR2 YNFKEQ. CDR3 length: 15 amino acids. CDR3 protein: CASSQPTGMSDTIYF. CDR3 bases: TGTGCCAGCAGCCAACCCACAGGGATGTCGGACACCATATATTTT.

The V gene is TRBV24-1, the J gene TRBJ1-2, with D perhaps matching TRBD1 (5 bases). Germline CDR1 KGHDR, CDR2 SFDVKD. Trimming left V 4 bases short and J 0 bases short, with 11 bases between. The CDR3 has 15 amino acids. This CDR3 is CATSEAGTPNYGYTF. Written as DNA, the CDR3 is TGTGCCACCAGTGAGGCCGGGACTCCTAACTATGGCTACACCTTC.

The CDR3 DNA reads TGCGCCAGCACCACAACGGCAGGGGGCGACTATGGCTACACCTTC. Amino acids: CASTTTAGGDYGYTF. The J gene is TRBJ1-2, the V gene TRBV5-1, with 8 bases fitting TRBD1. V shed 6 bases and J 3 bases; nucleotides not matched to a gene: 10. This CDR3 has 15 residues. Germline CDR1 and CDR2: SGHRS and YFSETQ.

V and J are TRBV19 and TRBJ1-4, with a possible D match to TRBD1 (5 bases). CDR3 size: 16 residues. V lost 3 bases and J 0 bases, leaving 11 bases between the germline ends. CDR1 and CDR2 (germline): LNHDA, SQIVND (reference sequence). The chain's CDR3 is CASSMPGRTTNEKLFF. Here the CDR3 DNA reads TGTGCCAGTAGTATGCCGGGACGGACAACTAATGAAAAACTGTTTTTT.

CDR3 residues: CASSPQGTSYEQYF. Written as DNA, the CDR3 is TGTGCCAGCAGCCCCCAGGGCACCTCCTACGAGCAGTACTTC. V gene TRBV9 combines with J gene TRBJ2-7, with a tentative D call TRBD1 (5 bases). The CDR3 is made up of 14 amino acids. Trimming left V 4 bases short and J 0 bases short, with 11 bases between. CDR1 is SGDLS, CDR2 YYNGEE, per germline.

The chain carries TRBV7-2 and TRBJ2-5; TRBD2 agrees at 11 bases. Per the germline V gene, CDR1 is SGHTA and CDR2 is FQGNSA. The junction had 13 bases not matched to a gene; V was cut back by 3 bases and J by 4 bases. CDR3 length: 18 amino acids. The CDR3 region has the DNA TGTGCCAGCAGCTTTAGCGGGGGGGCTCGGTTCGCTTCAGAGACCCAGTACTTC. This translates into CASSFSGGARFASETQYF. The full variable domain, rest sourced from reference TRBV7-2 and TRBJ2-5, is GAGVSQSPSNKVTEKGKDVELRCDPISGHTALYWYRQSLGQGLEFLIYFQGNSAPDKSGLPSDRFSAERTGGSVSTLTIQRTQQEDSAVYLCASSFSGGARFASETQYFGPGTRLLVL.

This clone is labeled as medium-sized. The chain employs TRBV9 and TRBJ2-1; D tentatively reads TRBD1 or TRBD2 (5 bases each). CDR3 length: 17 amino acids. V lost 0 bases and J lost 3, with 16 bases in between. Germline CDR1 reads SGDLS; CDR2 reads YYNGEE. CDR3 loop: CASSVVAIGTVYNEQFF. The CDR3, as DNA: TGTGCCAGCAGCGTAGTCGCGATCGGGACGGTCTACAATGAGCAGTTCTTC.

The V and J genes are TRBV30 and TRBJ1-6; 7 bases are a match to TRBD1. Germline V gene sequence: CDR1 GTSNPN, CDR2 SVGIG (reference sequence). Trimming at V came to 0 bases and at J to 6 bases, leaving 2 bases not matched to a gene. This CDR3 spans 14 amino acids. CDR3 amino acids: CAWSVAGGNSPLHF. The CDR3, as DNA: TGTGCCTGGAGTGTAGCAGGGGGTAATTCACCCCTCCACTTT.

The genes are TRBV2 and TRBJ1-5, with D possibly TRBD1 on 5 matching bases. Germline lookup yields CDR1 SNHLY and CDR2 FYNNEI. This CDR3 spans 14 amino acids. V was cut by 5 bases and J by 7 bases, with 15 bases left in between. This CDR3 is CASSLTRDSQPQHF. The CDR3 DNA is TGTGCCAGCAGTCTTACACGGGACTCGCAGCCCCAGCATTTT.

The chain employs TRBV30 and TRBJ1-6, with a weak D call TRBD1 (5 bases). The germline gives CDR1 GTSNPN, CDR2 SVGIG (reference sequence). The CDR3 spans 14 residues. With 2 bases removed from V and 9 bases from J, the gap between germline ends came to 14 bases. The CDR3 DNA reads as TGTGCCTGGAGTACACAGGCGACCGGTTCACCCCTCCACTTT. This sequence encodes CAWSTQATGSPLHF. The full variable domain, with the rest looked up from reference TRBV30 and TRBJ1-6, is SQTIHQWPATLVQPVGSPLSLECTVEGTSNPNLYWYRQAAGRGLQLLFYSVGIGQISSEVPQNLSASRPQDRQFILSSKKLLLSDSGFYLCAWSTQATGSPLHFGNGTRLTVT.

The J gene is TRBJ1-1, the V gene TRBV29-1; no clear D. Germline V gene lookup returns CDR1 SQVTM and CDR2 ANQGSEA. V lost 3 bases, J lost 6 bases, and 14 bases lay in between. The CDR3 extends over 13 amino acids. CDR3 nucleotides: TGCAGCGTTGATAATCTCGCTAGTCCTGAAGCTTTCTTT. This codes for CSVDNLASPEAFF.